These 19 T cell receptor beta chains share one sample of origin, sequenced in a study of blood T cells in healthy people across ages. A second PCR, run for roughly 7 to 11 cycles, used a sample-barcoded 5' primer plus a J-beta primer mix. TCRdb reprocessed the 5' RACE reads via MiXCR and lists one record per CDR3 protein. Of hundreds of thousands of distinct CDR3 sequences listed, 50% to 60% are singletons. Sample: blood. These receptors were taken from a man aged 55 to 70 in good health.

Ten or more counts support this clonotype. The rearrangement links TRBV6-5 to TRBJ2-7; 8 bases line up with TRBD1. V shed 4 bases and J 3 bases; nucleotides not matched to a gene: 8. The CDR3 sequence is 15 residues long. CDR1 and CDR2 (germline): MNHEY, SVGAGI. The CDR3 loop reads CASSSTGTGLYEQYF. The CDR3 bases are TGTGCCAGCAGTTCCACCGGGACAGGTCTCTACGAGCAGTACTTC.

The chain has TRBV28 and TRBJ2-4; D tentatively reads TRBD1 or TRBD2 (6 bases each). Trimming took off 5 bases at V and 0 bases at J, with 14 bases between the two ends. Germline values: CDR1 MDHEN, CDR2 SYDVKM. The CDR3 has 16 amino acids. Written as DNA, the CDR3 is TGTGCCAGCAGTCCCCCGGGGGCCCTAGCCAAAAACATTCAGTACTTC. It specifies CASSPPGALAKNIQYF.

V usage is TRBV7-2 and J usage is TRBJ2-5, with 8 bases fitting TRBD2. V was clipped by 6 bases and J by 11 bases; unmatched bases: 17. The CDR3 totals 15 residues. Looked up from germline, CDR1 is SGHTA and CDR2 is FQGNSA. CDR3 coding DNA: TGTGCCAGCAGGCTAGGGACTAGAGCTATATATGAGCAGTACTTC. It yields the protein CASRLGTRAIYEQYF.

The chain carries TRBV20-1 and TRBJ1-2, with 7 bases aligning to TRBD1. Germline values: CDR1 DFQATT, CDR2 SNEGSKA (reference sequence). The CDR3 has 13 amino acids. V lost 3 bases, J lost 8 bases, and 9 bases stayed unmatched. The CDR3 region is CSAREQGRGGYTF. As DNA, the CDR3 is TGCAGTGCTAGGGAACAGGGGAGGGGCGGCTACACCTTC.

V and J are TRBV5-1 and TRBJ2-5; D possibly corresponds to TRBD2 (5 bases). Germline V gene sequence: CDR1 SGHRS, CDR2 YFSETQ. There are 12 residues in the CDR3. The germline V and J ends were trimmed by 3 bases and 5 bases, with 8 bases remaining between them. CDR3 sequence: CASSSSGETQYF. CDR3 bases: TGCGCCAGCAGCTCCTCGGGGGAGACCCAGTACTTC. The full variable domain, completed using reference TRBV5-1 and TRBJ2-5, is KAGVTQTPRYLIKTRGQQVTLSCSPISGHRSVSWYQQTPGQGLQFLFEYFSETQRNKGNFPGRFSGRQFSNSRSEMNVSTLELGDSALYLCASSSSGETQYFGPGTRLLVL.

This clonotype has a handful of counts. The genes are TRBV10-2 and TRBJ1-2; TRBD1 might be the D (6 bases). This CDR3 spans 13 amino acids. Between the trimmed V and J ends, which lost 3 bases and 3 bases, there was a span of 8 bases. From germline, CDR1 is WSHSY and CDR2 SAAADI. CDR3 in amino acids: CASSDEGDYGYTF. CDR3 bases: TGCGCCAGCAGTGATGAGGGGGACTATGGCTACACCTTC.

The chain carries TRBV20-1 and TRBJ2-7; D is unclear. Germline V lookup: CDR1 DFQATT, CDR2 SNEGSKA (reference sequence). The CDR3 extends over 13 amino acids. Deletions cut 6 bases from V and 4 bases from J, with 16 bases between. CDR3 sequence: CSASSPPSYEQYF. As DNA, the CDR3 is TGCAGTGCCAGTTCCCCACCCTCGTACGAGCAGTACTTC.

To note about this clonotype: It may be a read error: a sequence one base away is much more abundant. The chain joins TRBV20-1 to TRBJ2-1, with D maybe TRBD1 (6 bases). The end of the DNA is better explained by TRBJ2-7, so the J call may be wrong. From germline, CDR1 is DFQATT and CDR2 SNEGSKA (reference sequence). CDR3 length: 13 amino acids. CDR3 protein: CSARDSSYNEQYF. Here the CDR3 DNA reads TGCAGTGCTAGGGACAGCTCCTACAATGAGCAGTACTTC.

The chain carries TRBV29-1 and TRBJ2-3; D possibly corresponds to TRBD1 (6 bases). The CDR3 contains 13 residues. V was shortened by 4 bases and J by 5 bases, with 13 bases between the two germline ends. Germline V gene data show CDR1 as SQVTM and CDR2 as ANQGSEA. CDR3 nucleotides: TGCAGCGTTGTCACAGGGTTTGGAGATACGCAGTATTTT. Amino acid sequence: CSVVTGFGDTQYF.

This chain uses TRBV10-1 with TRBJ2-6, with D possibly TRBD2 on 5 matching bases. CDR3 size: 13 residues. V was pared by 11 bases and J by 2 bases, with 10 bases between. Per the germline V gene, CDR1 is WNHNN and CDR2 is SYGVQD (reference sequence). The CDR3 here is CASGEPGANVLTF. The CDR3 bases are TGCGCCTCCGGGGAACCTGGGGCCAACGTCCTGACTTTC.

This clonotype has a handful of counts. The CDR3 nucleotides read TGTGCCAGCAGCCCGGCCGAGCCGGAAGATACGCAGTATTTT. Its protein is CASSPAEPEDTQYF. V is TRBV7-2 and J is TRBJ2-3; D call uncertain. Germline V gene lookup returns CDR1 SGHTA and CDR2 FQGNSA. V lost 5 bases and J lost 5, with 14 bases in between. There are 14 residues in the CDR3. The entire variable domain, with the rest obtained from reference TRBV7-2 and TRBJ2-3, is as follows: GAGVSQSPSNKVTEKGKDVELRCDPISGHTALYWYRQSLGQGLEFLIYFQGNSAPDKSGLPSDRFSAERTGGSVSTLTIQRTQQEDSAVYLCASSPAEPEDTQYFGPGTRLTVL.

This clonotype turned up a few times. Here the CDR3 reads CASSFSGAQAAEQYF. In nucleotides, the CDR3 is TGCGCCAGCAGCTTTAGCGGGGCTCAGGCTGCCGAGCAGTACTTC. This chain links TRBV5-1 with TRBJ2-7; 8 positions agree with TRBD2. V lost 2 bases, J lost 6 bases, and 10 bases stayed unmatched. This CDR3 region has 15 residues. Germline V CDR1 and CDR2: SGHRS, YFSETQ.

This chain joins TRBV30 and TRBJ1-2, with a tentative D call TRBD1 (5 bases). Germline V lookup: CDR1 GTSNPN, CDR2 SVGIG (reference sequence). Trimming removed 5 bases from V and 7 bases from J, with 23 bases in between. The CDR3 sequence is 15 residues long. Here the CDR3 reads CAWGPGPSAPAGYTF. Written as DNA, the CDR3 is TGTGCCTGGGGTCCGGGGCCCTCAGCCCCTGCTGGCTACACCTTC.

In this sample, this clonotype turned up many times. V usage is TRBV7-8 and J usage is TRBJ2-7; D remains ambiguous. V lost 5 bases to trimming and J lost 2 bases, with 10 bases between them. CDR3 length: 13 residues. Germline V gene lookup returns CDR1 SGHVS and CDR2 FQNEAQ. Written as DNA, the CDR3 is TGTGCCAGCAGCCCCCCAACCCCCTACGAGCAGTACTTC. Residues: CASSPPTPYEQYF.

The rearrangement joins TRBV20-1 to TRBJ2-3; D gene unclear. The CDR3 is 13 residues long. Looked up from germline, CDR1 is DFQATT and CDR2 is SNEGSKA (reference sequence). With 3 bases removed from V and 2 bases from J, the gap between germline ends came to 9 bases. CDR3 amino acids: CSASLTDTDTQYF. Here the CDR3 DNA reads TGCAGTGCTAGCCTAACAGACACAGATACGCAGTATTTT.

The V call is TRBV20-1, the J call TRBJ1-1, with TRBD1 as a possible D gene (5 bases). Germline CDR1 is DFQATT and CDR2 is SNEGSKA (reference sequence). The V end lost 8 bases, the J end lost 1 base, and 11 bases lay between the germline ends. The CDR3 has 12 residues. The CDR3 sequence is CSTGASNTEAFF. CDR3 sequence (DNA): TGCAGTACCGGGGCCTCGAACACTGAAGCTTTCTTT.

The V and J genes are TRBV28 and TRBJ2-7; 9 bases fit TRBD2. This CDR3 has 15 residues. After removal of 6 bases from V and 5 bases from J, the junction contained 11 bases not matched to a gene. Per germline, CDR1 MDHEN and CDR2 SYDVKM. The CDR3 loop reads CASRQASGNWNEQYF. Written as DNA, the CDR3 is TGTGCCAGCAGGCAGGCTAGCGGGAATTGGAACGAGCAGTACTTC.

Relative to its sample, this clonotype is medium-sized (0.01 to 0.1%). The gene calls are TRBV6-2 or TRBV6-3 and TRBJ2-5; 12 bases line up with TRBD2. The germline V gene encodes CDR1 MNHEY and CDR2 SVGEGT. The V and J ends lost 6 bases and 5 bases, in that order; junction bases with no gene match: 7. The CDR3 runs to 15 residues. CDR3 protein: CASRAWTSGIETQYF. The CDR3 coding sequence is TGTGCCAGCAGAGCATGGACTAGCGGGATCGAGACCCAGTACTTC.

The chain couples TRBV11-2 to TRBJ1-4, with D possibly matching TRBD1 (5 bases). The CDR3 has 16 residues. Germline CDR1 is SGHAT and CDR2 is FQNNGV. V was shortened by 2 bases and J by 4 bases, with 14 bases between the two germline ends. The CDR3 nucleotides read TGTGCCAGCAGCTTACCCTTTGGGGGGAGTAATGAAAAACTGTTTTTT. Translating it yields CASSLPFGGSNEKLFF. Based on the CDR3 plus reference TRBV11-2 and TRBJ1-4, the full variable domain is EAGVAQSPRYKIIEKRQSVAFWCNPISGHATLYWYQQILGQGPKLLIQFQNNGVVDDSQLPKDRFSAERLKGVDSTLKIQPAKLEDSAVYLCASSLPFGGSNEKLFFGSGTQLSVL.